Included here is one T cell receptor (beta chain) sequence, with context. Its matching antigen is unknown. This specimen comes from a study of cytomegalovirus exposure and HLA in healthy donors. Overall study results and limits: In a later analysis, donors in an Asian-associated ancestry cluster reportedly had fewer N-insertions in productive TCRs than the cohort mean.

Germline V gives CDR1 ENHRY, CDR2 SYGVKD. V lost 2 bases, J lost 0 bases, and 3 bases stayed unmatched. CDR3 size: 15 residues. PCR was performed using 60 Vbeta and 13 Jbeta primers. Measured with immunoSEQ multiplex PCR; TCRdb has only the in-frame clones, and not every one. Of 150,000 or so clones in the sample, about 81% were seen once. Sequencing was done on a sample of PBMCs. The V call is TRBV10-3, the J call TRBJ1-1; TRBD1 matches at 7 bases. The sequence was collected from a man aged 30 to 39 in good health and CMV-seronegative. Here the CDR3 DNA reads TGTGCCATCAGTGAGGGGACAGACATGAACACTGAAGCTTTCTTT. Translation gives CAISEGTDMNTEAFF.